The 29 T cell receptor beta chains presented below share a single source sample, sequenced in a study of blood T cell repertoires in COVID-19. Only in-frame clones appear in the TCRdb table, and some are missing; sequencing was by immunoSEQ multiplex PCR. The sample has 120,000 to 150,000 clones, roughly 90% seen once. Sequences were obtained from peripheral blood. These receptors all come from a woman between 50 and 59 years old with acute or convalescent COVID-19.

V gene TRBV6-5 combines with J gene TRBJ1-5, with TRBD1 identical over 9 bases. Germline CDR1 is MNHEY and CDR2 is SVGAGI. The V and J ends lost 5 bases and 6 bases, in that order; junction bases with no gene match: 5. This CDR3 spans 14 amino acids. CDR3 in DNA: TGTGCCAGCAGTCGGGGACAGGGCACTCAGCCCCAGCATTTT. Protein product: CASSRGQGTQPQHF.

The chain employs TRBV9 and TRBJ2-1; tentatively, D is TRBD1 (6 bases). Trimming pared 3 bases from V and 10 bases from J, leaving 14 bases between. Germline lookup yields CDR1 SGDLS and CDR2 YYNGEE. This CDR3 contains 13 residues. CDR3 sequence: CASSAITGREQFF. The CDR3 DNA is TGTGCCAGCAGCGCCATAACAGGGCGGGAGCAGTTCTTC. Complete variable domain (other parts from reference TRBV9 and TRBJ2-1): DSGVTQTPKHLITATGQRVTLRCSPRSGDLSVYWYQQSLDQGLQFLIQYYNGEERAKGNILERFSAQQFPDLHSELNLSSLELGDSALYFCASSAITGREQFFGPGTRLTVL.

The genes are TRBV20-1 and TRBJ2-1; possibly TRBD2 for D (6 bases). The germline V and J ends were trimmed by 3 bases and 8 bases, with 23 bases remaining between them. The CDR3 has 16 amino acids. Germline CDR1 reads DFQATT; CDR2 reads SNEGSKA (reference sequence). In nucleotides, the CDR3 is TGCAGTGCTAGTCTCCCTGGACTAACTATTTCGCATGAGCAGTTCTTC. Amino acids: CSASLPGLTISHEQFF.

This clone was recorded only once. The J gene is TRBJ1-4, the V gene TRBV19, with 8 bases identical to TRBD1. Germline CDR1 and CDR2: LNHDA and SQIVND (reference sequence). The V segment lost 1 base and the J segment 8 bases; nucleotides outside the gene matches: 6. The CDR3 contains 15 residues. The CDR3 DNA follows: TGTGCCAGTAGTATAGGCCAGGGGGCAAGAGAAAAACTGTTTTTT. Its protein product is CASSIGQGAREKLFF.

The chain carries TRBV19 and TRBJ2-2; 7 positions agree with TRBD1. This CDR3 comprises 14 residues. Germline V gives CDR1 LNHDA, CDR2 SQIVND (reference sequence). V shed 6 bases, J shed 0 bases, and the junction held 1 base outside the gene matches. CDR3 residues: CASRGQTNTGELFF. CDR3 sequence (DNA): TGTGCCAGTAGGGGACAGACGAACACCGGGGAGCTGTTTTTT.

The chain couples TRBV6-5 to TRBJ1-1; the match to TRBD1 covers 8 bases. Trimming removed 4 bases from V and 1 base from J; junction bases left unmatched: 8. This CDR3 is 16 amino acids long. Germline V CDR1 and CDR2: MNHEY, SVGAGI. CDR3 coding DNA: TGTGCCAGCAGTTGGACCGGGACAGGACCGAACACTGAAGCTTTCTTT. This codes for CASSWTGTGPNTEAFF.

This rearrangement joins TRBV11-3 to TRBJ2-3; 10 nucleotides line up with TRBD2. V shed 5 bases, J shed 5 bases, and the junction held 4 bases outside the gene matches. CDR3 length: 14 residues. CDR1 and CDR2 from the germline V gene are SGHNT and YENEEA. Written as DNA, the CDR3 is TGTGCCAGCAGCCCCACTAGCGGGATAGATACGCAGTATTTT. Protein sequence: CASSPTSGIDTQYF.

The rearrangement uses TRBV2 and TRBJ2-1, with 7 positions matching TRBD2. CDR3 length: 16 amino acids. The junction had 9 bases not matched to a gene; V was cut back by 7 bases and J by 0 bases. The germline CDR1 and CDR2 sequences are SNHLY and FYNNEI. CDR3 in DNA: TGTGCCAGCACTATTTCAGCGGGGAGCTCCTACAATGAGCAGTTCTTC. Its protein is CASTISAGSSYNEQFF.

The chain employs TRBV19 and TRBJ1-5; 8 nucleotides line up with TRBD1. Germline CDR1 LNHDA, CDR2 SQIVND (reference sequence). The CDR3 length is 15 residues. J gave up 5 bases and V 3 bases, and 6 bases lay outside the gene matches. The CDR3 nucleotides are TGTGCCAGTAGTATCTCCGGACAGGGCGATCAGCCCCAGCATTTT. Protein sequence: CASSISGQGDQPQHF.

The V gene is TRBV27, the J gene TRBJ1-1; D may be TRBD1 (6 bases). V was pared by 2 bases and J by 3 bases, with 13 bases between. CDR1 is MNHEY and CDR2 is SMNVEV in the germline V gene (reference sequence). The CDR3 spans 15 residues. Here the CDR3 DNA reads TGTGCCAGCAGTTTACAGGGGCAGGGTGACACTGAAGCTTTCTTT. This codes for CASSLQGQGDTEAFF.

This sequence joins TRBV19 and TRBJ1-5; D perhaps matches TRBD1 (5 bases). Trimming stripped 7 bases from V and 2 bases from J, with 12 bases between. The CDR3 totals 14 residues. Germline CDR1 is LNHDA and CDR2 is SQIVND (reference sequence). CDR3 sequence: CASTMGGGNQPQHF. The CDR3 bases are TGTGCCAGTACCATGGGGGGAGGCAATCAGCCCCAGCATTTT.

This chain uses TRBV28 with TRBJ2-7, with D maybe TRBD1 (6 bases). V shed 3 bases and J shed 6 bases, with 15 bases lying between them. This CDR3 has 14 amino acids. Germline V gene lookup returns CDR1 MDHEN and CDR2 SYDVKM. In DNA, the CDR3 is TGTGCCAGCAGTTTTCTAGTTCAGGGGTCCGAGCAGTACTTC. Translation: CASSFLVQGSEQYF.

The chain has TRBV27 and TRBJ2-7; TRBD1 is a possible D gene (6 bases). From germline, CDR1 is MNHEY and CDR2 SMNVEV (reference sequence). V lost 6 bases to trimming and J lost 3 bases, with 24 bases between them. There are 17 residues in the CDR3. The DNA of the CDR3 is TGTGCCAGCAGCCCGCTCAGGGGTGGATCCCGGGACTACGAGCAGTACTTC. This translates into CASSPLRGGSRDYEQYF.

J is TRBJ2-1 and V is TRBV7-9; the match to TRBD2 covers 14 bases. V lost 3 bases and J lost 10; bases outside the gene matches: 5. The CDR3 extends over 15 amino acids. Germline values: CDR1 SEHNR, CDR2 FQNEAQ (reference sequence). In DNA form, the CDR3 reads TGTGCCAGCAGCTTTCCGGGACTAGCGGGAGAAGAGCAGTTCTTC. Translated: CASSFPGLAGEEQFF. The whole variable domain, remainder taken from reference TRBV7-9 and TRBJ2-1, is DTGVSQNPRHKITKRGQNVTFRCDPISEHNRLYWYRQTLGQGPEFLTYFQNEAQLEKSRLLSDRFSAERPKGSFSTLEIQRTEQGDSAMYLCASSFPGLAGEEQFFGPGTRLTVL.

The chain carries TRBV5-8 and TRBJ1-1; D uncertain. Germline CDR1 SGHTS, CDR2 YDEGEE. V lost 2 bases and J 2 bases, leaving 10 bases between the germline ends. The CDR3 is made up of 14 amino acids. The CDR3 region has the DNA TGTGCCAGCAGCTTCCGCCCGGGTAACACTGAAGCTTTCTTT. This encodes CASSFRPGNTEAFF.

This clone was counted a single time. The V gene is TRBV19, the J gene TRBJ1-1; D is unresolved. V was clipped by 1 base and J by 6 bases, with 9 bases between them. The CDR3 length is 13 residues. Germline CDR1 and CDR2: LNHDA and SQIVND (reference sequence). The chain's CDR3 is CASSIVPSPEAFF. The CDR3 nucleotides are TGTGCCAGTAGTATAGTCCCAAGCCCTGAAGCTTTCTTT.

The chain has TRBV5-1 and TRBJ1-1; the D is unclear. This CDR3 region has 13 residues. V lost 0 bases and J lost 2, with 5 bases in between. CDR1 SGHRS and CDR2 YFSETQ come from the germline V gene. The CDR3 region is CASSLDSNTEAFF. Written as DNA, the CDR3 is TGCGCCAGCAGCTTGGATTCTAACACTGAAGCTTTCTTT.

The V call is TRBV24-1, the J call TRBJ1-2; D may be TRBD1 (5 bases). The germline V gene has CDR1 KGHDR and CDR2 SFDVKD. Trimming pared 4 bases from V and 4 bases from J, leaving 9 bases between. The CDR3 consists of 13 residues. For the CDR3, the DNA is TGTGCCACCAGTGACCCGGGGGGCTATGGCTACACCTTC. Amino acid sequence: CATSDPGGYGYTF.

The genes are TRBV6-5 and TRBJ2-7; 8 bases are a match to TRBD1. Germline V CDR1 and CDR2: MNHEY, SVGAGI. J lost 5 bases, V lost 2 bases, and 5 bases had no gene match. The CDR3 has 14 residues. The CDR3 loop is CASSYGTGGDEQYF. The CDR3 DNA follows: TGTGCCAGCAGTTACGGGACAGGAGGCGACGAGCAGTACTTC.

J is TRBJ1-4 and V is TRBV5-1, with D uncertain. Germline V gene lookup returns CDR1 SGHRS and CDR2 YFSETQ. The germline V and J ends were trimmed by 0 bases and 0 bases, with 3 bases remaining between them. This CDR3 has 14 residues. The CDR3 region has the DNA TGCGCCAGCAGCTTGGAGCCAACTAATGAAAAACTGTTTTTT. Translated: CASSLEPTNEKLFF.

The genes are TRBV2 and TRBJ2-7, with D possibly TRBD1 on 6 matching bases. CDR1 and CDR2 (germline): SNHLY, FYNNEI. CDR3 length: 13 amino acids. Trimming shortened V by 6 bases and J by 2 bases, and 11 bases separated the two germline ends. The CDR3 reads CASSAGQPYEQYF. As DNA, the CDR3 is TGTGCCAGCAGCGCCGGACAGCCCTACGAGCAGTACTTC.

CDR3 coding DNA: TGTGCCAGCAGCCAGCGGGGAGATGGCACCGGGGAGCTGTTTTTT. It is translated as CASSQRGDGTGELFF. The chain carries TRBV9 and TRBJ2-2; TRBD2 matches at 7 bases. Unmatched junction bases numbered 7, after V lost 4 bases and J lost 4 bases. CDR1 and CDR2 from the germline V gene are SGDLS and YYNGEE. The CDR3 runs to 15 residues.

Only one count was recorded for this clone. This chain uses TRBV9 with TRBJ2-3; TRBD2 matches 7 bases. V dropped 0 bases and J dropped 4; count of bases not matched to a gene: 2. CDR1 is SGDLS and CDR2 is YYNGEE in the germline V gene. The CDR3 is 14 amino acids. Written as DNA, the CDR3 is TGTGCCAGCAGCGTAGCTACTAGCGCAGATACGCAGTATTTT. This translates into CASSVATSADTQYF. The entire variable domain, with the rest obtained from reference TRBV9 and TRBJ2-3, is as follows: DSGVTQTPKHLITATGQRVTLRCSPRSGDLSVYWYQQSLDQGLQFLIQYYNGEERAKGNILERFSAQQFPDLHSELNLSSLELGDSALYFCASSVATSADTQYFGPGTRLTVL.

This clone has just a few counts. J is TRBJ1-2 and V is TRBV6-5; no firm D call. There are 11 residues in the CDR3. From germline, CDR1 is MNHEY and CDR2 SVGAGI. V dropped 8 bases and J dropped 5 bases, with 9 bases sitting between them. CDR3 region: CASRFLYGYTF. The DNA of the CDR3 is TGTGCCAGCCGGTTCTTATATGGCTACACCTTC.

The chain couples TRBV12-3 or TRBV12-4 to TRBJ1-2; D gene ambiguous. The CDR3 runs to 12 residues. Trimming took 1 base from V and 8 from J, leaving 8 bases between them. In DNA, the CDR3 is TGTGCCAGCAGTTTAGGAGGGAACGGCTACACCTTC. Translated: CASSLGGNGYTF.

The rearrangement uses TRBV5-3 and TRBJ1-1, with TRBD1 matching over 7 bases. TRBV5-3 is labeled an ORF, and its function is uncertain. V was clipped by 2 bases and J by 1 base; unmatched bases: 14. The CDR3 is 18 amino acids. The CDR3 loop is CARSFKGGQDGQNTEAFF. As DNA, the CDR3 is TGTGCCAGAAGCTTTAAAGGCGGACAGGACGGACAGAACACTGAAGCTTTCTTT.

The chain links TRBV5-6 to TRBJ1-1; TRBD1 agrees at 7 bases. Looked up from germline, CDR1 is SGHDT and CDR2 is YYEEEE. V was clipped by 3 bases and J by 6 bases; unmatched bases: 8. The CDR3 totals 14 residues. The CDR3 DNA reads TGTGCCAGCAGCTCCGACAGGGAAGGCGCTGAAGCTTTCTTT. This encodes CASSSDREGAEAFF. Variable domain in full (rest from reference TRBV5-6 and TRBJ1-1): DAGVTQSPTHLIKTRGQQVTLRCSPKSGHDTVSWYQQALGQGPQFIFQYYEEEERQRGNFPDRFSGHQFPNYSSELNVNALLLGDSALYLCASSSDREGAEAFFGQGTRLTVV.

This chain connects TRBV11-3 to TRBJ2-2, with a tentative D call TRBD2 (6 bases). This CDR3 contains 16 residues. The V gene lost 5 bases and the J gene lost 1 base, with 14 bases spanning the gap. Per germline, CDR1 SGHNT and CDR2 YENEEA. The CDR3 reads CASSTPFGGNTGELFF. In DNA, the CDR3 is TGTGCCAGCAGCACACCCTTCGGGGGGAACACCGGGGAGCTGTTTTTT.

This rearrangement joins TRBV6-1 to TRBJ2-4, with TRBD2 identical over 9 bases. The V segment lost 0 bases and the J segment 4 bases; nucleotides outside the gene matches: 13. The V gene's germline CDR1 is MNHNS and CDR2 SASEGT. The CDR3 length is 19 residues. The CDR3 protein is CASSEAFSGGKGGKNIQYF. The CDR3 bases are TGTGCCAGCAGTGAAGCGTTTAGCGGGGGTAAAGGGGGGAAAAACATTCAGTACTTC.